The 14 T cell receptor beta chains presented below share a single source sample, sequenced in a study of blood T cell repertoires in COVID-19. Clones were sequenced by immunoSEQ multiplex PCR, and TCRdb holds only the in-frame ones, with some missing. In the table there are about 140,000 clones, roughly 84% of which are singletons. The specimen sequenced was peripheral blood. These receptors all stem from a human donor in a cohort sampled during active COVID-19.

CDR3 loop: CASSPLEGRSTEAFF. CDR3 nucleotide sequence: TGTGCCAGCAGCCCACTGGAGGGGCGAAGCACTGAAGCTTTCTTT. J is TRBJ1-1 and V is TRBV14; D perhaps matches TRBD1 (5 bases). Germline loops: CDR1 SGHDN, CDR2 FVKESK. The V and J ends lost 4 bases and 4 bases respectively, with 16 bases between them. This CDR3 is 15 amino acids long.

The chain combines TRBV19 with TRBJ1-2; the D is unclear. The germline CDR1 and CDR2 sequences are LNHDA and SQIVND (reference sequence). V was trimmed by 6 bases and J by 8 bases, leaving 4 bases between them. This CDR3 has 9 amino acids. CDR3 sequence reads: CASRSGYTF. The DNA of the CDR3 is TGTGCCAGTAGATCGGGCTACACCTTC.

The chain's CDR3 is CASSRWTGENTEAFF. The CDR3 DNA follows: TGTGCCAGCAGCCGCTGGACAGGAGAGAACACTGAAGCTTTCTTT. This chain connects TRBV4-2 to TRBJ1-1; 7 bases match TRBD1. The CDR3 extends over 15 amino acids. Trimming took 4 bases from V and 1 from J; bases not matched to a gene: 6. The germline V gene encodes CDR1 LGHNA and CDR2 YNFKEQ.

The chain uses TRBV7-6 and TRBJ1-1; D is undetermined. The CDR3 has 15 residues. The V gene lost 5 bases and the J gene lost 5 bases, with 18 bases spanning the gap. In germline, CDR1 is SGHVS, CDR2 FNYEAQ. This CDR3 is CASSRTAGPRTEAFF. The CDR3 DNA follows: TGTGCCAGCAGCCGGACTGCCGGACCCAGGACTGAAGCTTTCTTT.

This CDR3 reads CASSLLRGGDYGYTF. DNA for the CDR3: TGTGCCAGCAGCTTATTAAGGGGGGGTGACTATGGCTACACCTTC. This chain joins TRBV7-2 and TRBJ1-2, with D tentatively TRBD1 (6 bases). Germline-derived CDR1 and CDR2 are SGHTA and FQGNSA. The CDR3 has 15 amino acids. V lost 2 bases and J 3 bases, leaving 13 bases between the germline ends.

The genes are TRBV2 and TRBJ1-1, with no clear D. CDR1 and CDR2 (germline): SNHLY, FYNNEI. The CDR3 extends over 14 amino acids. Trimming stripped 8 bases from V and 1 base from J, with 14 bases between. The DNA of the CDR3 is TGTGCCAGCCGACGGGATCGTACGAACACTGAAGCTTTCTTT. Protein product: CASRRDRTNTEAFF.

The chain combines TRBV5-6 with TRBJ1-2, with 7 nucleotides matching TRBD1. V was pared by 0 bases and J by 4 bases, with 3 bases of the junction left unmatched. This CDR3 has 14 amino acids. Germline V gene data show CDR1 as SGHDT and CDR2 as YYEEEE. CDR3 amino acids: CASSLAWTGYGYTF. CDR3 nucleotides: TGTGCCAGCAGCTTGGCCTGGACAGGCTATGGCTACACCTTC.

This clone was seen more than once but under ten times. The J gene is TRBJ1-5, the V gene TRBV18; 7 positions match TRBD1. This CDR3 is 15 amino acids long. V was clipped by 3 bases and J by 6 bases; unmatched bases: 8. Looked up from germline, CDR1 is KGHSH and CDR2 is LQKENI. The CDR3 spells CASSPQKGAGQPQHF. In nucleotides, the CDR3 is TGTGCCAGCTCACCCCAAAAGGGGGCGGGTCAGCCCCAGCATTTT.

The V call is TRBV2, the J call TRBJ2-5; 9 bases map to TRBD2. Germline CDR1 is SNHLY and CDR2 is FYNNEI. CDR3 length: 18 residues. The V segment lost 5 bases and the J segment 5 bases; nucleotides outside the gene matches: 18. In DNA, the CDR3 is TGTGCCAGCAGTTTCTGGATACGTAGGACTAGCGCCGAGGAGACCCAGTACTTC. Translated: CASSFWIRRTSAEETQYF.

V and J are TRBV10-2 and TRBJ2-7, with 9 bases that match TRBD1. This CDR3 region has 15 residues. CDR1 is WSHSY, CDR2 SAAADI, per germline. V lost 0 bases, J lost 3 bases, and 3 bases stayed unmatched. The CDR3 nucleotides read TGCGCCAGCAGTGAGTCAGGGGGACAGGGCTACGAGCAGTACTTC. This codes for CASSESGGQGYEQYF.

The chain links TRBV11-3 to TRBJ2-3, with TRBD2 matching over 8 bases. From germline, CDR1 is SGHNT and CDR2 YENEEA. The V and J ends lost 1 base and 2 bases, in that order; junction bases with no gene match: 8. This CDR3 comprises 17 residues. The CDR3 spells CASSLGASGSATDTQYF. The CDR3 DNA follows: TGTGCCAGCAGCTTAGGAGCTAGCGGGTCGGCCACAGATACGCAGTATTTT.

The CDR3 region has the DNA TGTGCCAGCAGTTCCTTGGCGGGAGCTCGGGACGAGCAGTACTTC. It yields the protein CASSSLAGARDEQYF. V is TRBV7-9 and J is TRBJ2-7; 7 bases align to TRBD2. With V trimmed by 6 bases and J by 5 bases, 13 bases remained unmatched. CDR1 and CDR2 from the germline V gene are SEHNR and FQNEAQ (reference sequence). The CDR3 sequence is 15 residues long.

The V gene is TRBV3-1 (or the pseudogene TRBV3-2), the J gene TRBJ2-7; TRBD2 matches at 8 bases. Germline V gene data show CDR1 as LGHDT and CDR2 as YNNKEL (reference sequence). Trimming cost V 6 bases and J 3 bases; bases outside gene matches: 13. The CDR3 contains 16 residues. This CDR3 reads CASRTGGAGDYYEQYF. The CDR3 bases are TGTGCCAGCAGGACGGGTGGAGCGGGGGATTACTACGAGCAGTACTTC.

The CDR3 spells CASSLHTKTSGNTIYF. CDR3 sequence (DNA): TGTGCCAGCAGTTTACACACCAAAACCTCTGGAAACACCATATATTTT. The rearrangement joins TRBV28 to TRBJ1-3; no definite D call. V lost 2 bases, J lost 0 bases, and 11 bases lay in between. The CDR3 has 16 residues. Germline values: CDR1 MDHEN, CDR2 SYDVKM.